The clone carrying this TCR beta chain came up many times. The source of the sample is a study of CD8+CD57+ T cells in acquired aplastic anemia. Study-level background: Sorted CD4+ and CD8+ cells yielded DNA averaging approximately 3.5 ug.

Patients selected for sequencing had displayed CD8+CD57+ cell expansion by flow cytometry. Each patient had severe acquired aplastic anemia. V was pared by 5 bases and J by 3 bases, with 7 bases between. This CDR3 contains 12 residues. Germline V gene data show CDR1 as SGHTA and CDR2 as FQGNSA. Template material for TCR beta VDJ and CDR3 profiling consisted of genomic DNA. MiXCR, run by TCRdb on the reads, gives a single entry per CDR3 protein. The data hold more than 150,000 distinct CDR3 sequences, with roughly half observed a single time. This chain uses TRBV7-2 with TRBJ2-5; tentative D call: TRBD2 (5 bases). Source material: sorted CD4+, CD8+, or CD8+CD57+ T cells (not recorded which) from PBMCs. This clonotype was sampled from a human donor with aplastic anemia. As DNA, the CDR3 is TGTGCCAGCAGCAGGCGGGAAGAGACCCAGTACTTC. This gives the protein CASSRREETQYF. The whole variable domain, remainder taken from reference TRBV7-2 and TRBJ2-5, is GAGVSQSPSNKVTEKGKDVELRCDPISGHTALYWYRQSLGQGLEFLIYFQGNSAPDKSGLPSDRFSAERTGGSVSTLTIQRTQQEDSAVYLCASSRREETQYFGPGTRLLVL.